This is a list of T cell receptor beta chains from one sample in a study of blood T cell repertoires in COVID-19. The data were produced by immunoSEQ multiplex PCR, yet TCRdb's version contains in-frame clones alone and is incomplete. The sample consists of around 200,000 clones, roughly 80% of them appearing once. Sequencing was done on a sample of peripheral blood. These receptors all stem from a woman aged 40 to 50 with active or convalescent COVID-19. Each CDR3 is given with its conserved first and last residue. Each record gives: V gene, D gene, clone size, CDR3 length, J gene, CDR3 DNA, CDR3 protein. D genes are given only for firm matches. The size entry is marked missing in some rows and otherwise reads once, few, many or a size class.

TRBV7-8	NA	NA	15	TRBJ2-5	TGTGCCAGCAGCTCGACATTCACAGGGAGAGAGACCCAGTACTTC	CASSSTFTGRETQYF
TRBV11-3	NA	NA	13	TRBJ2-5	TGTGCCAGCAGCTTAGGTCAGGCGGAGACCCAGTACTTC	CASSLGQAETQYF
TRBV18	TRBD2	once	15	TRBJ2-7	TGTGCCAGCTCACCAGGAGCGGGAGGCTCATACGAGCAGTACTTC	CASSPGAGGSYEQYF
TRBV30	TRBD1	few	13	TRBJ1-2	TGTGCCTGGAGTGTAGGGGGCGCGAATGGCTACACCTTC	CAWSVGGANGYTF
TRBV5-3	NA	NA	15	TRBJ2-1	TGTGCCAGAAGCAGGCAGCGGACTATATACAATGAGCAGTTCTTC	CARSRQRTIYNEQFF
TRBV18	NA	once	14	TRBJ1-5	TGTGCCAGCTCACCACAAGCTAACGATCAGCCCCAGCATTTT	CASSPQANDQPQHF
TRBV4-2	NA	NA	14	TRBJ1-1	TGTGCCAGCAGCCAAGGGGCCGGGGACACTGAAGCTTTCTTT	CASSQGAGDTEAFF
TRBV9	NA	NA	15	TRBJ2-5	TGTGCCAGCAGCGTAGGGGGGGGCACCCAAGAGACCCAGTACTTC	CASSVGGGTQETQYF
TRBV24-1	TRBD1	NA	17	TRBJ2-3	TGTGCCACCAGTGATCCACCCGGACAGGGCTTTGGAGATACGCAGTATTTT	CATSDPPGQGFGDTQYF
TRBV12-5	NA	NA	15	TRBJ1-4	TGTGCTAGTGGTTTGCTTACAGCAACTAATGAAAAACTGTTTTTT	CASGLLTATNEKLFF
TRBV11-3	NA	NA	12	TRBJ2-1	TGTGCCAGCAGCTTAGTACTCGATGAGCAGTTCTTC	CASSLVLDEQFF
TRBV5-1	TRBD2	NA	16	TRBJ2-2	TGCGCCAGCAGCCCGGGACTAGCTCCCCTCGTCGGGGAGCTGTTTTTT	CASSPGLAPLVGELFF
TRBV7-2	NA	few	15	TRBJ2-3	TGTGCCAGCACCCACCCAGGGTTTTCGGGAGATACGCAGTATTTT	CASTHPGFSGDTQYF
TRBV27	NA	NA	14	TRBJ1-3	TGTGCCAGCAGTTTGGGCAGGGCTGGAAACACCATATATTTT	CASSLGRAGNTIYF
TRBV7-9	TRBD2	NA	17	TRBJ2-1	TGTGCCAGCAGTCGCGGGACTAGTATTGGGGTATACAATGAGCAGTTCTTC	CASSRGTSIGVYNEQFF
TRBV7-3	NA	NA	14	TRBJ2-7	TGTGCCAGCAGCTTAACGGGCCTTTCCCACGAGCAGTACTTC	CASSLTGLSHEQYF
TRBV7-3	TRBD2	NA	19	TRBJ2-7	TGTGCCAGCAGCTTAACCTCGACTAGCGGGGGCCGGAGCTCCTACGAGCAGTACTTC	CASSLTSTSGGRSSYEQYF
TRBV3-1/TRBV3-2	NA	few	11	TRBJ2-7	TGTGCCAGCAGCCAAGTGTCGGAGCAGTACTTC	CASSQVSEQYF
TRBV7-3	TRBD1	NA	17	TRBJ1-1	TGTGCCAGCAGCTTAACGGGGAGAAGGACAGGGAACACTGAAGCTTTCTTT	CASSLTGRRTGNTEAFF
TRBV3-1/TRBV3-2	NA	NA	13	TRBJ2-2	TGTGCCAGCAGAGGACGGGGCACCGGGGAGCTGTTTTTT	CASRGRGTGELFF
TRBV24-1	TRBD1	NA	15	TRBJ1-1	TGTGCCACCAGTGATGCGGGACAGGGAAACACTGAAGCTTTCTTT	CATSDAGQGNTEAFF
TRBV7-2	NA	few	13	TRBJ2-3	TGTGCCAGCAGCTCCGCGAGTTCAGATACGCAGTATTTT	CASSSASSDTQYF
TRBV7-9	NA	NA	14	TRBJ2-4	TGTGCCAGCAGCGGAGAGCAGGGGAAAAACATTCAGTACTTC	CASSGEQGKNIQYF
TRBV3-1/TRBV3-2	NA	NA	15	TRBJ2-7	TGTGCCAGCAGCCAAGATTCGGGAGCGTCCTACGAGCAGTACTTC	CASSQDSGASYEQYF
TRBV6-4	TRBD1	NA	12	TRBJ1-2	TGTGCCAGCAGAGGGACAGGGGATGGCTACACCTTC	CASRGTGDGYTF
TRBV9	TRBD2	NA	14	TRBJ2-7	TGTGCCAGCAGCGTTGGACTAGCGATTGGGGAGCAGTACTTC	CASSVGLAIGEQYF
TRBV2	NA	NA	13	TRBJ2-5	TGTGCCAGCAACCAGCGAATCCCAGAGACCCAGTACTTC	CASNQRIPETQYF
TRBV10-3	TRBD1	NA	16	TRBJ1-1	TGTGCCATCAGTGAGTTTTCTGACAGGGAGAACACTGAAGCTTTCTTT	CAISEFSDRENTEAFF
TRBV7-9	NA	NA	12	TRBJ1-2	TGTGCCAGCAGCTCAGACATGGATGGCTACACCTTC	CASSSDMDGYTF
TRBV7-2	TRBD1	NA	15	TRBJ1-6	TGTGCCAGCAGCCCAGACAGGGGGCCCGGATCACCCCTCCACTTT	CASSPDRGPGSPLHF
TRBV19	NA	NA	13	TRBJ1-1	TGTGCCAGTAGGCGGGAAGGTGACACTGAAGCTTTCTTT	CASRREGDTEAFF
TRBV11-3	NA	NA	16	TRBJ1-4	TGTGCCAGCAGCTCACCCCGACAAGCAACTAATGAAAAACTGTTTTTT	CASSSPRQATNEKLFF